This T cell receptor beta chain was sequenced for a study of blood T cells in healthy people across ages. CDR3 length: 15 amino acids. Germline lookup yields CDR1 SGHRS and CDR2 YFSETQ. For this clonotype: The antigen remains undetermined.

A J-beta primer mix and a sample-barcoded 5' primer were used in a second PCR of roughly 6 to 11 cycles. A template-switch adaptor containing 12 random nucleotides labeled each cDNA molecule. MiXCR, applied by TCRdb to the 5' RACE reads, yields one record per CDR3 protein. The profile covers 800,000 to 950,000 distinct CDR3 sequences, with under 40% appearing a single time and roughly 13% taken by the ten largest. Whole-study results and caveats: Strong correlation was found linking TCR beta diversity to naive T cell percentage.

The sequencing sample was made of blood. The rearrangement joins TRBV5-1 to TRBJ2-7, with a possible D match to TRBD2 (5 bases). The better agreement between TRBJ2-5 and the DNA end casts doubt on the J call. This TCR was sampled from a young man in good health. CDR3 nucleotides: TGCGCCAGCAGCTTGGGGTCCCGCGGCGGGGAGACCCAGTACTTC. Its protein is CASSLGSRGGETQYF.